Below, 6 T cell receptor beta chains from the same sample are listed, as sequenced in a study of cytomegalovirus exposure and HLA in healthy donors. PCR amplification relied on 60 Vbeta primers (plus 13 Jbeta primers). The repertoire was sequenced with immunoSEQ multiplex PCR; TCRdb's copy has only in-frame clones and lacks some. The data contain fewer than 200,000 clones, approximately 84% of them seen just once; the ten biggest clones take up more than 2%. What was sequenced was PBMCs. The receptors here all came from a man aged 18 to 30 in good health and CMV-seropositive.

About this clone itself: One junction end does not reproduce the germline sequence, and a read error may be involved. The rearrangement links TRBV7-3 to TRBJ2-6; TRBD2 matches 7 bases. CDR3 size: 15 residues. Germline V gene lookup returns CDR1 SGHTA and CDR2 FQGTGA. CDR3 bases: TGTGCCAGCAGCCGGGGGGAAGCTGGGGCCAACGGCCTGACTTTC. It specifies CASSRGEAGANGLTF. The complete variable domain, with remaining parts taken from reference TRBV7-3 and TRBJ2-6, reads GAGVSQTPSNKVTEKGKYVELRCDPISGHTALYWYRQSLGQGPEFLIYFQGTGAADDSGLPNDRFFAVRPEGSVSTLKIQRTERGDSAVYLCASSRGEAGANGLTFGAGSRLTVL.

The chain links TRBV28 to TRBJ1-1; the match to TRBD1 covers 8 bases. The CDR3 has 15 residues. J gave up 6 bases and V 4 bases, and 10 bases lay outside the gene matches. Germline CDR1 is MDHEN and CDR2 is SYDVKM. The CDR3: CASSSDRVGWPEAFF. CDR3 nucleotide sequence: TGTGCCAGCAGTTCGGACAGGGTAGGGTGGCCTGAAGCTTTCTTT.

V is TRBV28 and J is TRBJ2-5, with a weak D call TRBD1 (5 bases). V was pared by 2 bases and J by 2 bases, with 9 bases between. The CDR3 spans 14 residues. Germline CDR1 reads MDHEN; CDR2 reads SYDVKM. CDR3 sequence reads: CASSLKGLQETQYF. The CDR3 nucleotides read TGTGCCAGCAGTTTAAAGGGGTTACAAGAGACCCAGTACTTC.

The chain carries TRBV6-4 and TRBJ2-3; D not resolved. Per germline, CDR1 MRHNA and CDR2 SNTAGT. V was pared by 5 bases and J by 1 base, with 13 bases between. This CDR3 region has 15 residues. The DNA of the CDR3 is TGTGCCAGCAGTCCCGAAGGCGGAGGCACAGATACGCAGTATTTT. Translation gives CASSPEGGGTDTQYF.

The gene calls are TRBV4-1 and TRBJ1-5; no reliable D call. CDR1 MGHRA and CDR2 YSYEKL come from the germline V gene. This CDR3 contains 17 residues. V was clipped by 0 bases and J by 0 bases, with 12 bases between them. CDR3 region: CASSQDGNSYSNQPQHF. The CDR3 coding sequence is TGCGCCAGCAGCCAAGACGGGAACAGCTATAGCAATCAGCCCCAGCATTTT.

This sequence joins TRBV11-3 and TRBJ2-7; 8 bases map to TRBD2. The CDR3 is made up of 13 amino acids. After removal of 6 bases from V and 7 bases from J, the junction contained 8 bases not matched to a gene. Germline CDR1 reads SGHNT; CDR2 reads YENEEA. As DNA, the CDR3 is TGTGCCAGCAGACCAAGTACTAGCGGAGAGCAGTACTTC. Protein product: CASRPSTSGEQYF.